A single sample gave rise to the 14 T cell receptor beta chains below, sequenced in a study of blood T cell repertoires in COVID-19 (dated by TCRdb to between 2020 and 2021). Libraries were prepared through the immunoSEQ multiplex PCR assay. TCRdb provides this immuneACCESS table in a form limited to in-frame rearrangements. Some clones are lacking; in checked studies, under half of them reflect an unresolved V gene, and why the rest are absent is not known. This sample comprises around 140,000 clones, around 88% of them detected only once. The ten largest clonotypes hold about a tenth of the sample. What was sequenced was peripheral blood. The receptors originated from a man aged 50-60 years with acute or convalescent COVID-19.

This sequence joins TRBV7-9 and TRBJ1-1, with 8 bases lining up with TRBD1. With 2 bases clipped from V and 7 bases from J, the junction kept 6 bases outside the gene matches. Germline-derived CDR1 and CDR2 are SEHNR and FQNEAQ (reference sequence). This CDR3 is 14 amino acids long. This CDR3 is CASSLNQGAGEAFF. The DNA for the CDR3 is TGTGCCAGCAGCTTAAACCAGGGGGCAGGTGAAGCTTTCTTT.

The chain links TRBV7-9 to TRBJ1-4, with D possibly TRBD1 on 5 matching bases. The CDR3 extends over 16 amino acids. CDR1 and CDR2 from the germline V gene are SEHNR and FQNEAQ (reference sequence). Trimming left V 0 bases short and J 4 bases short, with 12 bases between. The CDR3 reads CASSLAFGDYNEKLFF. The CDR3 DNA sequence: TGTGCCAGCAGCTTAGCCTTCGGGGACTATAATGAAAAACTGTTTTTT.

V usage is TRBV25-1 and J usage is TRBJ1-1; TRBD1 might be the D (5 bases). Trimming stripped 0 bases from V and 5 bases from J, with 10 bases between. This CDR3 is 14 amino acids long. The V gene's germline CDR1 is MGHDK and CDR2 SYGVNS. CDR3 sequence: CASSEYGRGTEAFF. CDR3 DNA sequence: TGTGCCAGCAGTGAATACGGAAGGGGAACTGAAGCTTTCTTT.

This chain connects TRBV29-1 to TRBJ1-1, with D possibly TRBD1 on 5 matching bases. The germline V gene encodes CDR1 SQVTM and CDR2 ANQGSEA. The CDR3 length is 14 residues. V lost 5 bases and J lost 0, with 13 bases in between. In DNA form, the CDR3 reads TGCAGCGTTAGTGGAACAGGACTGAACACTGAAGCTTTCTTT. Its protein is CSVSGTGLNTEAFF. Full variable domain (missing parts from reference TRBV29-1 and TRBJ1-1): SAVISQKPSRDICQRGTSLTIQCQVDSQVTMMFWYRQQPGQSLTLIATANQGSEATYESGFVIDKFPISRPNLTFSTLTVSNMSPEDSSIYLCSVSGTGLNTEAFFGQGTRLTVV.

This chain links TRBV28 with TRBJ1-5, with 7 nucleotides matching TRBD1. CDR3 length: 12 amino acids. Germline CDR1 MDHEN, CDR2 SYDVKM. The CDR3 DNA is TGTGGCTCGGGACAGAACAATCAGCCCCAGCATTTT. It is translated as CGSGQNNQPQHF.

This clone was seen a few times. The V call is TRBV28, the J call TRBJ2-7, with 7 bases fitting TRBD2. This CDR3 has 16 residues. The germline V gene encodes CDR1 MDHEN and CDR2 SYDVKM. V lost 6 bases and J lost 2; bases outside the gene matches: 13. CDR3 coding DNA: TGTGCCAGCAGCCCGCTCGGGCTAGCGGCCGCCTACGAGCAGTACTTC. It yields the protein CASSPLGLAAAYEQYF.

V is TRBV10-2 and J is TRBJ2-1, with TRBD1 identical over 7 bases. This CDR3 is 14 amino acids long. The junction had 10 bases not matched to a gene; V was cut back by 8 bases and J by 6 bases. Germline loops: CDR1 WSHSY, CDR2 SAAADI. This CDR3 reads CASLANRGPNEQFF. The CDR3 bases are TGCGCCAGCCTAGCAAACAGGGGTCCCAATGAGCAGTTCTTC.

This rearrangement joins TRBV7-8 to TRBJ1-5; tentative D call: TRBD1 (6 bases). Trimming removed 3 bases at V and 6 bases at J, with 12 bases between. The germline V gene encodes CDR1 SGHVS and CDR2 FQNEAQ. This CDR3 is 14 amino acids long. In DNA, the CDR3 is TGTGCCAGCAGCTTGTTACAGGGCAGTCAGCCCCAGCATTTT. Translated: CASSLLQGSQPQHF. Looking up the rest from reference TRBV7-8 and TRBJ1-5 gives the full variable domain: GAGVSQSPRYKVAKRGQDVALRCDPISGHVSLFWYQQALGQGPEFLTYFQNEAQLDKSGLPSDRFFAERPEGSVSTLKIQRTQQEDSAVYLCASSLLQGSQPQHFGDGTRLSIL.

There are a few counts of this clone. CDR3: CASSIPGQGLFF. DNA for the CDR3: TGTGCCAGCAGTATCCCGGGACAGGGACTGTTCTTC. This rearrangement joins TRBV28 to TRBJ2-1; 9 bases match TRBD1. Germline CDR1 MDHEN, CDR2 SYDVKM. The V and J ends lost 5 bases and 15 bases, in that order; junction bases with no gene match: 8. The CDR3 contains 12 residues.

The rearrangement joins TRBV19 to TRBJ1-5, with D perhaps TRBD1 (6 bases). Trimming left V 1 base short and J 0 bases short, with 13 bases between. The CDR3 sequence is 17 residues long. Germline assignment: CDR1 LNHDA and CDR2 SQIVND (reference sequence). CDR3 nucleotides: TGTGCCAGTAGTATAGTCTACAGGGCCGATAGCAATCAGCCCCAGCATTTT. As protein: CASSIVYRADSNQPQHF.

This clone was picked up one time. The V call is TRBV7-2, the J call TRBJ2-5, with D possibly being TRBD1 (6 bases). V was pared by 5 bases and J by 6 bases, with 16 bases between. The V gene's germline CDR1 is SGHTA and CDR2 FQGNSA. The CDR3 loop spans 14 amino acids. The CDR3 spells CASSLKQGGQTQYF. The DNA of the CDR3 is TGTGCCAGCAGCCTAAAACAGGGTGGGCAGACCCAGTACTTC. The full variable domain, rest sourced from reference TRBV7-2 and TRBJ2-5, is GAGVSQSPSNKVTEKGKDVELRCDPISGHTALYWYRQSLGQGLEFLIYFQGNSAPDKSGLPSDRFSAERTGGSVSTLTIQRTQQEDSAVYLCASSLKQGGQTQYFGPGTRLLVL.

The chain employs TRBV19 and TRBJ1-3, with 9 bases fitting TRBD1. The CDR3 consists of 15 residues. V shed 5 bases, J shed 3 bases, and the junction held 5 bases outside the gene matches. CDR1 is LNHDA and CDR2 is SQIVND in the germline V gene (reference sequence). The DNA of the CDR3 is TGTGCCAGTAGTCCGGGACAGGGCTATGGAAACACCATATATTTT. Protein sequence: CASSPGQGYGNTIYF.

The rearrangement joins TRBV7-9 to TRBJ1-2; the D is unclear. Between the trimmed V and J ends, which lost 3 bases and 0 bases, there was a span of 14 bases. This CDR3 region has 16 residues. CDR1 and CDR2 from the germline V gene are SEHNR and FQNEAQ (reference sequence). CDR3 amino acids: CASSFGSGGSNYGYTF. As DNA, the CDR3 is TGTGCCAGCAGCTTTGGGAGTGGAGGATCTAACTATGGCTACACCTTC.

The rearrangement links TRBV5-1 to TRBJ2-5, with 8 bases that match TRBD2. The CDR3 runs to 14 residues. J lost 5 bases, V lost 2 bases, and 5 bases had no gene match. CDR1 is SGHRS and CDR2 is YFSETQ in the germline V gene. CDR3 coding DNA: TGCGCCAGCAGCTTCGGGGGGGCCGTGGAGACCCAGTACTTC. Its translation: CASSFGGAVETQYF.